The 9 T cell receptor beta chains presented below share a single source sample, sequenced in a study of lymphopenia after photon versus proton radiotherapy. The method was immunoSEQ multiplex PCR; TCRdb's version includes in-frame clones alone and lacks a portion of them. The sample consists of tens of thousands of clones, about 82% of them appearing once. Sequenced material: peripheral blood, taken from a patient treated with proton-based radiotherapy. These receptors came from a woman between 65 and 79 years old with pancreatic cancer.

This chain links TRBV30 with TRBJ2-1; 9 positions agree with TRBD1. The CDR3 consists of 12 residues. Trimming cost V 0 bases and J 12 bases; bases outside gene matches: 3. CDR1 and CDR2 (germline): GTSNPN, SVGIG (reference sequence). CDR3 sequence: CAWSVETGGQFF. The CDR3 region has the DNA TGTGCCTGGAGTGTAGAGACAGGGGGGCAGTTCTTC.

The chain is built from TRBV19 and TRBJ1-5; D perhaps matches TRBD1 (5 bases). Trimming removed 4 bases from V and 2 bases from J, with 18 bases in between. Germline V gene data show CDR1 as LNHDA and CDR2 as SQIVND (reference sequence). The CDR3 runs 17 residues. The CDR3 DNA reads as TGTGCCAGTAGTACCCTAAGAACGACAGTGGGCAATCAGCCCCAGCATTTT. Translation gives CASSTLRTTVGNQPQHF.

The rearrangement joins TRBV29-1 to TRBJ2-3; unclear D gene. Trimming removed 4 bases from V and 9 bases from J, with 20 bases in between. This CDR3 region has 14 residues. The germline V gene encodes CDR1 SQVTM and CDR2 ANQGSEA. CDR3 nucleotide sequence: TGCAGCGTTGGGAATTTGGTCGGTGGTGACACGCAGTATTTT. It translates to CSVGNLVGGDTQYF.

The V gene is TRBV4-1, the J gene TRBJ1-2; D gene uncertain. The CDR3 consists of 17 residues. Trimming cost V 2 bases and J 1 base, with 17 bases left between them. Germline V gives CDR1 MGHRA, CDR2 YSYEKL. CDR3 bases: TGCGCCAGCAGCCAACTCGCCCTTATGCGCTTTAACTATGGCTACACCTTC. Amino acids: CASSQLALMRFNYGYTF.

This chain joins TRBV4-2 and TRBJ1-2; no clear D gene. This CDR3 contains 16 residues. V was clipped by 3 bases and J by 8 bases, with 22 bases between them. The V gene's germline CDR1 is LGHNA and CDR2 YNFKEQ. The CDR3 spells CASSQRSPDLRTGYTF. The CDR3 nucleotides are TGTGCCAGCAGCCAGAGGTCCCCCGATCTCAGAACGGGCTACACCTTC.

The chain carries TRBV28 and TRBJ1-5; D unresolved. Germline V gene sequence: CDR1 MDHEN, CDR2 SYDVKM. This CDR3 is 16 amino acids long. V lost 5 bases, J lost 0 bases, and 14 bases lay in between. The CDR3 DNA is TGTGCCAGCAGTCCCCCCGGTACCACTAGCAATCAGCCCCAGCATTTT. Protein sequence: CASSPPGTTSNQPQHF.

The chain combines TRBV5-1 with TRBJ2-3; D gene ambiguous. CDR3 length equals 17 residues. Germline V CDR1 and CDR2: SGHRS, YFSETQ. V was cut by 0 bases and J by 1 base, with 15 bases left in between. CDR3 DNA: TGCGCCAGCAGCTTGGCCTTCCCGGGCTCCGGCACAGATACGCAGTATTTT. As protein: CASSLAFPGSGTDTQYF.

The chain uses TRBV27 and TRBJ2-1; TRBD2 aligns across 15 bases. With 3 bases clipped from V and 6 bases from J, the junction kept 12 bases outside the gene matches. CDR1 MNHEY and CDR2 SMNVEV come from the germline V gene (reference sequence). The CDR3 spans 19 residues. In DNA form, the CDR3 reads TGTGCCAGCAGTTTCCTGCCCCGGACTAGCGGGGGGGCTGGCAATGAGCAGTTCTTC. Its protein product is CASSFLPRTSGGAGNEQFF.

The J gene is TRBJ2-7, the V gene TRBV28, with D possibly TRBD2 on 5 matching bases. Germline V gives CDR1 MDHEN, CDR2 SYDVKM. This CDR3 spans 12 amino acids. The V end was cut by 2 bases, the J end by 9 bases, with 11 bases between. CDR3 sequence (DNA): TGTGCCAGCAGTTTACAGGAGGCTGCGCAGTACTTC. This gives the protein CASSLQEAAQYF.